This record covers a single T cell receptor (beta chain). Its recognized antigen is unknown. No qualities accompany the bases; no much larger clone lies one base away. The data stem from a study of CD8 T cells in Susac syndrome (dated by TCRdb to about 2019). Describing the broader study: Repertoire sequencing was used to test whether CD8+ T cell activation and differentiation in Susac syndrome was antigen driven. The study compared CD8+ T cell repertoire clonality among over 9 healthy donors, around 14 Susac syndrome patients and some 16 multiple sclerosis patients. Study-wide findings and limitations: The number of individuals in the TCR sequencing and HLA analysis was recognized as being relatively small.

Peripheral blood CD8+ and CD4+ T cells from healthy donors, Susac syndrome patients and multiple sclerosis patients were profiled using high-throughput TCR beta sequencing. Multiple sclerosis controls were treatment-naive patients with stable or active relapsing-remitting disease fulfilling revised McDonald criteria. Bulk CD8+ and CD4+ T cells were purified by magnetic negative isolation, while CD8+ TEMRA cells were enriched using FACS. Blood was collected in EDTA tubes and processed within 24 hours, with PBMCs isolated through density gradient centrifugation. PBMCs intended for TCR sequencing were frozen in liquid nitrogen and were later thawed in a 37 degrees C water bath. The sorted or isolated CD4+, CD8+ and CD8+ TEMRA cells had a purity of 90% or higher. RNA was extracted using the RNeasy kit, and about 0.5 to 1 microgram was reverse transcribed with random hexamers. The immunoSEQ multiplex PCR assay, which covers 54 Vbeta and 13 Jbeta segments, was used to amplify TCR beta CDR3 regions. To correct PCR amplification bias, a synthetic template baseline was used for both primer optimization and computational correction. The authors' pipeline ran thus. Reads were annotated to V, D and J genes according to IMGT and were analyzed with immunoSEQ Analyzer, with only productive sequences retained. To calculate clonality, Shannon entropy was normalized by log2 of the number of productive unique sequences and then subtracted from one. For each patient and control, public and private clones were evaluated among the 100 most prevalent clones. Clones were defined as Susac-specific when absent from the healthy and MS cohorts, from approximately 1,100 published viral clones and from other ImmuneACCESS disease sequences. In-frame beta chains were kept once TCRdb had trimmed the public reads at Q25 with fastp and called clones with MiXCR. Rows are combined by CDR3 protein, so each entry shows the most common genes and DNA. The V and J calls reflect TCRdb's pipeline rather than the authors' work. The sample table contains under 80,000 distinct CDR3 sequences; only one count was recorded for about 95% of them. 0.35% to 0.4% of the sample is in the top ten clones.

The V and J ends are trimmed by 4 bases and 2 bases, leaving 13 bases between them. The germline V gene supplies CDR1 SGHRS and CDR2 YFSETQ. The CDR3 holds 14 amino acids from the cysteine to the phenylalanine. The only DNA kept is the CDR3, 42 bases in frame from the first base. This receptor was obtained from a human donor with multiple sclerosis. The sample consisted of CD8+ T cells from PBMCs. The rearrangement joined TRBV5-1 to TRBJ2-7, with TRBD1 perhaps the D gene, on 5 matching bases. The CDR3 reads CASSISTVPYEQYF. The DNA sequence follows: TGCGCCAGCAGCATCTCGACAGTTCCCTACGAGCAGTACTTC.